The T cell receptor beta chain under discussion was sequenced for a study of early T cells in non-severe SARS-CoV-2 infection. This clonotype was counted a few times. Researchers tagged individual cDNA molecules with unique molecular identifiers. TCRdb passed the 5' RACE reads through MiXCR, listing each CDR3 protein once. There are over 45,000 distinct CDR3 sequences in the sample; around 7% occur only once, and around 5% lies in the top ten. This receptor was identified in an adult who was a healthcare worker with PCR-confirmed SARS-CoV-2 infection or an uninfected control (not recorded which). The material was whole blood, obtained at baseline.

CDR3 sequence reads: CASSERGGATRDTEAFF. Written as DNA, the CDR3 is TGTGCCAGCAGCGAGAGGGGAGGTGCAACGCGGGACACTGAAGCTTTCTTT. This sequence joins TRBV7-6 and TRBJ1-1; D is perhaps TRBD1 (5 bases). The CDR3 totals 17 residues. V lost 5 bases, J lost 3 bases, and 22 bases lay in between. Per germline, CDR1 SGHVS and CDR2 FNYEAQ.